This T cell receptor (beta chain) is drawn from a study of Graves' ophthalmopathy and Graves' hyperthyroidism. The overall study: Peripheral blood samples were taken at initial diagnosis, before any treatment. Points from the study as a whole: Blood shared most expanded thyroid clonotypes above 0.001 frequency.

The study amplified TCR beta CDR3 regions using RNA transcripts. RT-PCR was first run with HTBI primers, then multiplex PCR in a second round. TCRdb redid the calling of the multiplex PCR reads with MiXCR, one entry per CDR3 protein. The sample has fewer than 400,000 distinct CDR3 sequences, about a sixth seen once; the top ten hold around 1.5%. What supplied the PBMCs was about 9.8 ml of fresh peripheral blood. V was pared by 2 bases and J by 8 bases, with 9 bases between. The length of the CDR3 is 13 residues. This clonotype has a count of ten or more. Its antigen is undetermined. The chain combines TRBV12-3 or TRBV12-4 with TRBJ2-2; D is undetermined. This sequence originates from a young woman with Graves' ophthalmopathy. Source material: peripheral blood. The CDR3 sequence is CASSLSSRGELFF. For the CDR3, the DNA is TGTGCCAGCAGTTTAAGTTCAAGGGGGGAGCTGTTTTTT.